These 21 T cell receptor beta chains originate from one sample sequenced in a study of blood T cells in healthy people across ages. With a J-beta primer mix and a sample-barcoded 5' primer, a second PCR ran 7 to 11 cycles. TCRdb re-analysed the 5' RACE reads in MiXCR, keeping a single row per CDR3 protein. This sample has around 1.5 million distinct CDR3 sequences; roughly 45% occur once, and the top ten carry 6.5% to 10%. The sequenced sample was blood. These receptors all come from a woman aged 18-29 years in good health.

This chain uses TRBV18 with TRBJ2-1, with 13 bases that match TRBD2. The CDR3 runs to 17 residues. After removal of 4 bases from V and 7 bases from J, the junction contained 10 bases not matched to a gene. Germline loops: CDR1 KGHSH, CDR2 LQKENI. CDR3 coding DNA: TGTGCCAGCTCACGGGTAAGGACTAGCGGGAGTTGGAATGAGCAGTTCTTC. Amino acid sequence: CASSRVRTSGSWNEQFF.

V is TRBV6-2 or TRBV6-3 and J is TRBJ2-1; tentatively, D is TRBD2 (5 bases). This CDR3 is 12 amino acids long. Trimming took 6 bases from V and 4 from J, leaving 7 bases between them. Germline V gene lookup returns CDR1 MNHEY and CDR2 SVGEGT. The CDR3 DNA reads as TGTGCCAGCAGCTGGACTTACAATGAGCAGTTCTTC. It is translated as CASSWTYNEQFF.

The gene calls are TRBV28 and TRBJ2-1, with TRBD2 matching 7 bases. The trim removed 0 bases at V and 2 bases at J, leaving 4 bases unmatched. CDR1 and CDR2 from the germline V gene are MDHEN and SYDVKM. CDR3 length: 16 amino acids. As DNA, the CDR3 is TGTGCCAGCAGTTTATGGGACGGGAGGACCTACAATGAGCAGTTCTTC. Translated, it gives CASSLWDGRTYNEQFF.

Of note for this clonotype: The junction shows a germline mismatch at one end, possibly a read error. V and J are TRBV6-6 and TRBJ2-5; 8 positions match TRBD1. The J call may be in error: the DNA end matches TRBJ2-7 better. The germline V gene encodes CDR1 MNHNY and CDR2 SVGAGI (reference sequence). This CDR3 spans 15 amino acids. CDR3 in amino acids: CAGSYPDRVRDEQYF. The CDR3 nucleotides read TGTGCCGGCAGTTATCCGGACAGGGTTAGGGACGAGCAGTACTTC.

This clonotype has at least ten counts. The V gene is TRBV28, the J gene TRBJ2-5, with D perhaps assigned TRBD1 or TRBD2 (5 bases each). The CDR3 is made up of 15 amino acids. The germline gives CDR1 MDHEN, CDR2 SYDVKM. The V end lost 3 bases, the J end lost 5 bases, and 16 bases lay between the germline ends. CDR3: CASSFRDRYPETQYF. CDR3 nucleotide sequence: TGTGCCAGCAGTTTCCGGGACCGATACCCGGAGACCCAGTACTTC.

V is TRBV6-6 and J is TRBJ1-2, with TRBD1 identical over 7 bases. The germline V gene has CDR1 MNHNY and CDR2 SVGAGI (reference sequence). This CDR3 has 16 amino acids. Germline trimming cut 2 bases from V and 8 bases from J; bases unmatched to any gene: 14. CDR3 bases: TGTGCCAGCAGTTACCCTCGACAGGGAGTTTCTAAGGGCTACACCTTC. The encoded protein is CASSYPRQGVSKGYTF.

This clonotype turned up a few times. This chain connects TRBV4-1 to TRBJ1-1; D is unresolved. CDR1 is MGHRA, CDR2 YSYEKL, per germline. Trimming removed 1 base from V and 5 bases from J, with 17 bases in between. The length of the CDR3 is 16 residues. The CDR3 is CASSQVAVLRVTEAFF. In DNA, the CDR3 is TGCGCCAGCAGCCAAGTGGCAGTCTTAAGAGTAACTGAAGCTTTCTTT.

The chain joins TRBV20-1 to TRBJ2-1, with D uncertain. The germline CDR1 and CDR2 sequences are DFQATT and SNEGSKA (reference sequence). The germline V and J ends were trimmed by 0 bases and 8 bases, with 8 bases remaining between them. The CDR3 length is 12 residues. CDR3 sequence (DNA): TGCAGTGCTAGAGATAACGGCGATGAGCAGTTCTTC. This encodes CSARDNGDEQFF.

This chain connects TRBV20-1 to TRBJ1-2; D possibly corresponds to TRBD1 (5 bases). The CDR3 contains 15 residues. Trimming took off 0 bases at V and 8 bases at J, with 19 bases between the two ends. The germline CDR1 and CDR2 sequences are DFQATT and SNEGSKA (reference sequence). CDR3 bases: TGCAGTGCTAGAGAGCAGCCCGGGACTTTGGGCGGCTACACCTTC. This gives the protein CSAREQPGTLGGYTF.

This clonotype has only a few counts. The chain couples TRBV4-1 to TRBJ1-6; TRBD1 matches 7 bases. Germline lookup yields CDR1 MGHRA and CDR2 YSYEKL. CDR3 length equals 16 residues. The junction had 4 bases not matched to a gene; V was cut back by 1 base and J by 4 bases. CDR3 sequence reads: CASSQARQGYNSPLHF. As DNA, the CDR3 is TGCGCCAGCAGCCAAGCCCGACAGGGATATAATTCACCCCTCCACTTT.

This clonotype was observed a few times. The chain links TRBV5-1 to TRBJ2-2; D possibly uses TRBD1 or TRBD2 (5 bases each). Germline V gives CDR1 SGHRS, CDR2 YFSETQ. The CDR3 consists of 15 residues. Trimming pared 4 bases from V and 3 bases from J, leaving 13 bases between. The CDR3 here is CASSHFRGDTGELFF. The CDR3 coding sequence is TGCGCCAGCAGCCACTTCCGGGGCGACACCGGGGAGCTGTTTTTT.

The rearrangement links TRBV20-1 to TRBJ2-1; 7 bases line up with TRBD2. The J call may be incorrect, as the DNA end agrees better with TRBJ2-7. The V gene's germline CDR1 is DFQATT and CDR2 SNEGSKA (reference sequence). CDR3 length: 14 residues. CDR3 sequence: CSAMKGRDYNEQYF. CDR3 DNA sequence: TGCAGTGCTATGAAAGGGCGGGACTACAATGAGCAGTACTTC.

The chain employs TRBV28 and TRBJ2-3, with a weak D call TRBD2 (6 bases). Germline-derived CDR1 and CDR2 are MDHEN and SYDVKM. There are 16 residues in the CDR3. Deletions cut 6 bases from V and 5 bases from J, with 21 bases between. CDR3 coding DNA: TGTGCCAGCAGGAGAGACCGGGGACTGAGCGGAGATACGCAGTATTTT. Translation: CASRRDRGLSGDTQYF.

This clonotype has a handful of counts. The chain uses TRBV27 and TRBJ2-3, with D hard to call. The ends were cut back, 8 bases at V and 0 bases at J, with 9 bases in the middle. The CDR3 runs to 13 residues. Germline lookup yields CDR1 MNHEY and CDR2 SMNVEV (reference sequence). The DNA for the CDR3 is TGTGCCAGCGGAGCAACTAGCACAGATACGCAGTATTTT. As protein: CASGATSTDTQYF.

V and J are TRBV9 and TRBJ2-7; perhaps TRBD2 as D (6 bases). The V gene lost 0 bases and the J gene lost 7 bases, with 20 bases spanning the gap. Germline CDR1 SGDLS, CDR2 YYNGEE. The CDR3 loop spans 16 amino acids. The CDR3 reads CASSVAWDSSPGEQYF. The CDR3 DNA is TGTGCCAGCAGCGTAGCTTGGGACTCCTCCCCCGGGGAGCAGTACTTC.

This rearrangement joins TRBV2 to TRBJ1-2; D gene ambiguous. Per the germline V gene, CDR1 is SNHLY and CDR2 is FYNNEI. V was trimmed by 5 bases and J by 1 base, leaving 8 bases between them. The CDR3 has 13 residues. The CDR3 bases are TGTGCCAGCAGTCCGGAGAATAACTATGGCTACACCTTC. This gives the protein CASSPENNYGYTF.

Comments on this clonotype: Possible read error: a much larger clone is one base away. V usage is TRBV20-1 and J usage is TRBJ2-1; 7 bases map to TRBD2. Per the germline V gene, CDR1 is DFQATT and CDR2 is SNEGSKA (reference sequence). Trimming removed 1 base from V and 4 bases from J; junction bases left unmatched: 13. The CDR3 has 17 residues. The chain's CDR3 is CSARVELAPGAYNEQFF. CDR3 bases: TGCAGTGCTAGAGTGGAACTAGCGCCCGGGGCGTACAATGAGCAGTTCTTC.

This chain joins TRBV7-6 and TRBJ1-2, with D unclear. Germline CDR1 reads SGHVS; CDR2 reads FNYEAQ. CDR3 length: 14 amino acids. The V end was cut by 5 bases, the J end by 2 bases, with 12 bases between. The CDR3: CASSPQASNYGYTF. Here the CDR3 DNA reads TGTGCCAGCAGCCCCCAGGCTTCGAACTATGGCTACACCTTC. Full variable domain (rest looked up from reference TRBV7-6 and TRBJ1-2): GAGVSQSPRYKVTKRGQDVALRCDPISGHVSLYWYRQALGQGPEFLTYFNYEAQQDKSGLPNDRFSAERPEGSISTLTIQRTEQRDSAMYRCASSPQASNYGYTFGSGTRLTVV.

This clonotype has ten or more counts. This chain links TRBV12-5 with TRBJ1-5; TRBD1 aligns across 10 bases. V lost 0 bases, J lost 5 bases, and 13 bases stayed unmatched. CDR3 length equals 19 residues. CDR1 is LGHNT, CDR2 FRNRAP, per germline. The CDR3 DNA reads as TGTGCTAGTGGTTTGGTCAACCCGGGACAGGGGATGGTGGATCAGCCCCAGCATTTT. Protein sequence: CASGLVNPGQGMVDQPQHF.

The chain couples TRBV7-9 to TRBJ2-2; D is possibly TRBD1 or TRBD2 (5 bases each). Germline lookup yields CDR1 SEHNR and CDR2 FQNEAQ (reference sequence). The CDR3 is made up of 15 amino acids. V dropped 5 bases and J dropped 3 bases, with 13 bases sitting between them. The CDR3 loop reads CASSIYRDDTGELFF. The CDR3 nucleotides are TGTGCCAGCAGCATTTACCGGGACGACACCGGGGAGCTGTTTTTT.

As for this clonotype: The junction shows a germline mismatch at one end, possibly a read error. This chain connects TRBV29-1 to TRBJ1-1; D uncertain. The CDR3 has 13 amino acids. Looked up from germline, CDR1 is SQVTM and CDR2 is ANQGSEA. CDR3 loop: CSVARELNAEAFF. CDR3 nucleotides: TGCAGCGTGGCTCGGGAGCTGAACGCTGAAGCTTTCTTT.